The 3 T cell receptor beta chains presented below share a single source sample, sequenced in a study of CD4 T cells in relation to SARS-CoV-2 and coronaviruses. Before the COVID-19 pandemic, during about 2011-2019, CD4+ T cells were taken from unexposed donors. Isolation of CD4+ T cells took place after about 10 days in culture. Profiling relied on immunoSEQ multiplex PCR, and the TCRdb table lists in-frame clones only, not all of them. The sample records around 24,000 clones, roughly 76% being singletons. For these receptors, no antigen is known. The sequencing input was CD4+ T cells from PBMCs, cultured in vitro. The source of these receptors is a human donor in good health.

CDR3 region: CASRRMMNTEAFF. Here the CDR3 DNA reads TGTGCCAGCAGGCGTATGATGAACACTGAAGCTTTCTTT. The rearrangement uses TRBV6-5 and TRBJ1-1; no reliable D call. The ends were cut back, 6 bases at V and 0 bases at J, with 8 bases in the middle. This CDR3 is 13 amino acids long. Per the germline V gene, CDR1 is MNHEY and CDR2 is SVGAGI.

The V and J genes are TRBV7-9 and TRBJ2-7; tentatively, D is TRBD2 (7 bases). Per germline, CDR1 SEHNR and CDR2 FQNEAQ (reference sequence). This CDR3 spans 16 amino acids. V dropped 3 bases and J dropped 3 bases, with 18 bases sitting between them. The CDR3 DNA is TGTGCCAGCAGCTTGTTGCGGGGGCTTGGGGGCTACGAGCAGTACTTC. Protein sequence: CASSLLRGLGGYEQYF.

The J gene is TRBJ2-5, the V gene TRBV9, with 13 nucleotides matching TRBD2. CDR1 is SGDLS, CDR2 YYNGEE, per germline. After removal of 4 bases from V and 1 base from J, the junction contained 4 bases not matched to a gene. This CDR3 region has 16 residues. The CDR3, as DNA: TGTGCCAGCAGCACACTAGCGGGAGGGCCCCAAGAGACCCAGTACTTC. It encodes CASSTLAGGPQETQYF.